These 27 T cell receptor beta chains came from one sample sequenced in a study of spatial heterogeneity in lung cancer. TCRdb reanalysed the 5' RACE reads using MiXCR and keeps one entry per CDR3 protein. Found here are approximately 52,000 distinct CDR3 sequences, less than 9% of them singletons; the top ten hold approximately 2.6%. The time point denotes: sample taken at primary tumor resection. Sequencing of whole RNA from tumor, nontumor lung or frozen PBMC involved no sorting. Source: PBMCs, taken at surgery. These receptors all stem from a female donor with early-stage non-small cell lung cancer.

The table lists this clonotype with a few counts. This sequence joins TRBV3-1 and TRBJ2-3; perhaps TRBD2 as D (6 bases). The length of the CDR3 is 17 residues. CDR1 and CDR2 (germline): LGHDT, YNNKEL (reference sequence). The V end was cut by 0 bases, the J end by 2 bases, with 15 bases between. The CDR3 DNA reads TGTGCCAGCAGCCAAGAGTGGGGGGATGCCCTCACAGATACGCAGTATTTT. It yields the protein CASSQEWGDALTDTQYF.

The chain recombines TRBV28 with TRBJ1-1; D unresolved. This CDR3 has 11 residues. Germline assignment: CDR1 MDHEN and CDR2 SYDVKM. V dropped 4 bases and J dropped 7 bases, with 7 bases sitting between them. CDR3 in amino acids: CASSSRVEAFF. For the CDR3, the DNA is TGTGCCAGCAGTTCCCGTGTTGAAGCTTTCTTT.

This clonotype was seen only a few times. The chain links TRBV28 to TRBJ2-5; TRBD2 aligns across 7 bases. Per germline, CDR1 MDHEN and CDR2 SYDVKM. Trimming cost V 3 bases and J 5 bases; bases outside gene matches: 9. The CDR3 is made up of 15 amino acids. CDR3 region: CASSFFGGTGETQYF. The CDR3 region has the DNA TGTGCCAGCAGTTTCTTCGGGGGGACGGGTGAGACCCAGTACTTC.

This clonotype was recorded many times. V gene TRBV20-1 combines with J gene TRBJ1-4; D is ambiguous. This CDR3 is built from 11 residues. Per germline, CDR1 DFQATT and CDR2 SNEGSKA (reference sequence). Trimming took 5 bases from V and 6 from J, leaving 7 bases between them. The CDR3 sequence: CSALTYEKLFF. The CDR3 region has the DNA TGCAGTGCTCTGACGTATGAAAAACTGTTTTTT.

At least ten counts were recorded for this clonotype. The chain joins TRBV6-1 to TRBJ2-2; TRBD1 matches at 8 bases. The V and J ends lost 4 bases and 7 bases, in that order; junction bases with no gene match: 8. CDR3 length: 15 amino acids. Per germline, CDR1 MNHNS and CDR2 SASEGT. The CDR3 here is CASSADRGSIGELFF. CDR3 DNA sequence: TGTGCCAGCAGTGCAGACAGGGGTTCAATCGGGGAGCTGTTTTTT.

The chain links TRBV12-3 or TRBV12-4 to TRBJ2-1; D not certain. Trimming took 6 bases from V and 7 from J, leaving 7 bases between them. The CDR3 covers 11 residues. The CDR3 region is CASRQENEQFF. CDR3 nucleotide sequence: TGTGCCAGCAGGCAGGAAAATGAGCAGTTCTTC.

This clonotype was picked up many times. The rearrangement joins TRBV7-9 to TRBJ1-5; no firm D call. CDR3 length equals 12 residues. V lost 2 bases and J lost 5, with 4 bases in between. CDR1 and CDR2 from the germline V gene are SEHNR and FQNEAQ (reference sequence). CDR3 region: CASSLRDQPQHF. The CDR3 DNA is TGTGCCAGCAGCTTACGGGATCAGCCCCAGCATTTT.

This sequence joins TRBV4-2 and TRBJ1-6; D is undetermined. The germline CDR1 and CDR2 sequences are LGHNA and YNFKEQ. The CDR3 loop spans 16 amino acids. Deletions cut 2 bases from V and 7 bases from J, with 15 bases between. The DNA for the CDR3 is TGTGCCAGCAGCCAACCGTCTTTTTGGGGAAATTCACCCCTCCACTTT. Translation gives CASSQPSFWGNSPLHF.

There are many counts of this clonotype. The V gene is TRBV10-3, the J gene TRBJ2-7; TRBD1 is a possible D gene (6 bases). Germline loops: CDR1 ENHRY, CDR2 SYGVKD. The CDR3 contains 12 residues. Trimming cost V 8 bases and J 0 bases, with 8 bases left between them. In nucleotides, the CDR3 is TGTGCCATCGCGACAGGCTCCTACGAGCAGTACTTC. Residues: CAIATGSYEQYF.

This clonotype was counted ten times or more. The genes are TRBV28 and TRBJ2-3; TRBD2 matches at 9 bases. The CDR3 runs 15 residues. In germline, CDR1 is MDHEN, CDR2 SYDVKM. Germline trimming cut 10 bases from V and 5 bases from J; bases unmatched to any gene: 13. The CDR3 bases are TGTGCCATCTCCCTAGCGGGGTTCCGAGGAGATACGCAGTATTTT. This codes for CAISLAGFRGDTQYF.

The chain joins TRBV5-1 to TRBJ1-1; 7 bases fit TRBD1. Germline values: CDR1 SGHRS, CDR2 YFSETQ. Trimming took 1 base from V and 0 from J; bases not matched to a gene: 3. This CDR3 has 15 residues. CDR3 sequence reads: CASSLRTGMNTEAFF. The CDR3 bases are TGCGCCAGCAGCTTGCGGACAGGAATGAACACTGAAGCTTTCTTT.

The DNA for the CDR3 is TGTGCCAGCAGCCAAGAAAGGGTGGGATACACTGAAGCTTTCTTT. The encoded protein is CASSQERVGYTEAFF. The chain has TRBV14 and TRBJ1-1, with D unresolved. The V end was cut by 0 bases, the J end by 3 bases, with 11 bases between. CDR3 length equals 15 residues. The germline CDR1 and CDR2 sequences are SGHDN and FVKESK.

As for this clonotype: A much larger clone sits a single nucleotide away, making a read error possible. The gene calls are TRBV6-5 and TRBJ2-1; D is uncertain. CDR1 is MNHEY and CDR2 is SVGAGI in the germline V gene. Trimming took off 0 bases at V and 9 bases at J, with 12 bases between the two ends. This CDR3 contains 14 residues. CDR3 loop: CASSYSPGSPEQFF. The CDR3 nucleotides are TGTGCCAGCAGTTACTCGCCCGGGTCGCCTGAGCAGTTCTTC.

This clonotype was counted many times. The chain links TRBV4-1 to TRBJ1-2, with a possible D match to TRBD1 (6 bases). V was pared by 5 bases and J by 0 bases, with 13 bases between. CDR3 size: 15 residues. The germline CDR1 and CDR2 sequences are MGHRA and YSYEKL. DNA of the CDR3: TGCGCCAGCAGCTGGGACACCTACTCTAACTATGGCTACACCTTC. It specifies CASSWDTYSNYGYTF.

This clonotype was seen repeatedly, ten times or more. V and J are TRBV5-1 and TRBJ2-2; 8 nucleotides line up with TRBD2. This CDR3 is 15 amino acids long. After removal of 1 base from V and 3 bases from J, the junction contained 2 bases not matched to a gene. CDR1 and CDR2 (germline): SGHRS, YFSETQ. CDR3 nucleotide sequence: TGCGCCAGCAGCTTGAGTAGCGGGGACACCGGGGAGCTGTTTTTT. The encoded protein is CASSLSSGDTGELFF. The full variable domain, completed using reference TRBV5-1 and TRBJ2-2, is KAGVTQTPRYLIKTRGQQVTLSCSPISGHRSVSWYQQTPGQGLQFLFEYFSETQRNKGNFPGRFSGRQFSNSRSEMNVSTLELGDSALYLCASSLSSGDTGELFFGEGSRLTVL.

This clonotype was counted ten times or more. V is TRBV23-1 and J is TRBJ1-1; D might be TRBD1 (6 bases). TRBV23-1 is noted as an ORF with a role that remains uncertain. The CDR3 spans 15 residues. Between the trimmed V and J ends, which lost 8 bases and 6 bases, there was a span of 22 bases. The CDR3 DNA reads as TGCGCCAGCTCCACCTGGGGGCCAACTGGCGCTGAAGCTTTCTTT. This codes for CASSTWGPTGAEAFF.

This chain links TRBV15 with TRBJ2-7, with D tentatively TRBD2 (5 bases). Germline V gene lookup returns CDR1 LNHNV and CDR2 YYDKDF (reference sequence). Deletions cut 0 bases from V and 6 bases from J, with 9 bases between. The CDR3 covers 13 residues. The DNA for the CDR3 is TGTGCCACCAGCAGAGATCGTGAGGGCGAGCAGTACTTC. This sequence encodes CATSRDREGEQYF.

This clonotype was detected ten times or more. The chain has TRBV12-3 or TRBV12-4 and TRBJ2-3, with 8 bases matching TRBD1. CDR3 size: 14 residues. V was pared by 3 bases and J by 6 bases, with 5 bases of the junction left unmatched. The CDR3 DNA sequence: TGTGCCAGCAGTTTCCGACAGGGGTCCGATACGCAGTATTTT. It translates to CASSFRQGSDTQYF.

This clonotype has a count of ten or more. The chain recombines TRBV28 with TRBJ2-1; D is unresolved. The CDR3 is 13 amino acids. Between the trimmed V and J ends, which lost 5 bases and 13 bases, there was a span of 18 bases. Per the germline V gene, CDR1 is MDHEN and CDR2 is SYDVKM. The CDR3 reads CASSPTRTAPQFF. CDR3 nucleotide sequence: TGTGCCAGCAGTCCAACCAGGACCGCTCCCCAGTTCTTC. Drawing the rest from reference TRBV28 and TRBJ2-1, the complete variable domain is DVKVTQSSRYLVKRTGEKVFLECVQDMDHENMFWYRQDPGLGLRLIYFSYDVKMKEKGDIPEGYSVSREKKERFSLILESASTNQTSMYLCASSPTRTAPQFFGPGTRLTVL.

This clonotype was observed at least ten times. The rearrangement links TRBV23-1 to TRBJ2-3, with 7 bases matching TRBD2. TRBV23-1 carries the ORF label, with uncertain function. The CDR3 is made up of 16 amino acids. J gave up 0 bases and V 4 bases, and 7 bases lay outside the gene matches. CDR3 DNA sequence: TGCGCCAGCAGTCGCGGGGGAGGCGGTAGCACAGATACGCAGTATTTT. It codes for CASSRGGGGSTDTQYF.

This clonotype occurred many times. This rearrangement joins TRBV2 to TRBJ2-5; a weak D match, TRBD2 (5 bases). CDR1 is SNHLY and CDR2 is FYNNEI in the germline V gene. V dropped 1 base and J dropped 1 base, with 7 bases sitting between them. The CDR3 covers 14 residues. CDR3 coding DNA: TGTGCCAGCAGTGAAGGGCGGGCCCAAGAGACCCAGTACTTC. This encodes CASSEGRAQETQYF.

The chain uses TRBV6-2 or TRBV6-3 and TRBJ1-6; no firm D call. V was trimmed by 2 bases and J by 0 bases, leaving 8 bases between them. This CDR3 contains 16 residues. In germline, CDR1 is MNHEY, CDR2 SVGEGT. This chain's CDR3 is CASSYSRNSYNSPLHF. The CDR3 DNA is TGTGCCAGCAGTTACAGCCGAAACTCCTATAATTCACCCCTCCACTTT.

This clonotype was counted many times. The chain has TRBV2 and TRBJ2-4; D is possibly TRBD1 (6 bases). The CDR3 runs 13 residues. In germline, CDR1 is SNHLY, CDR2 FYNNEI. Between the trimmed V and J ends, which lost 5 bases and 6 bases, there was a span of 11 bases. CDR3: CASSLDRLNIQYF. DNA for the CDR3: TGTGCCAGCAGTTTGGACAGACTAAACATTCAGTACTTC.

The V gene is TRBV6-2 or TRBV6-3, the J gene TRBJ2-2; 11 nucleotides line up with TRBD2. J gave up 0 bases and V 2 bases, and 5 bases lay outside the gene matches. The germline V gene has CDR1 MNHEY and CDR2 SVGEGT. This CDR3 is 18 amino acids long. The CDR3 nucleotides are TGTGCCAGCAGTTACCCCGCACTAGCGGGGGCGAACACCGGGGAGCTGTTTTTT. Its translation: CASSYPALAGANTGELFF.

This clonotype has a count of ten or more. This chain uses TRBV20-1 with TRBJ2-3; D call uncertain. The CDR3 spans 11 residues. The V end lost 0 bases, the J end lost 8 bases, and 6 bases lay between the germline ends. Germline CDR1 and CDR2: DFQATT and SNEGSKA (reference sequence). This chain's CDR3 is CSARDVGTQYF. In DNA, the CDR3 is TGCAGTGCTAGAGATGTGGGTACGCAGTATTTT.

This clonotype occurred a few times. The V and J genes are TRBV10-3 and TRBJ2-3; 9 bases agree with TRBD1. The CDR3 consists of 12 residues. CDR1 is ENHRY, CDR2 SYGVKD, per germline. The V segment lost 10 bases and the J segment 3 bases; nucleotides outside the gene matches: 2. The CDR3 DNA reads TGTGCCACGGGACAGGGAACAGATACGCAGTATTTT. Translating it yields CATGQGTDTQYF.

The genes are TRBV7-9 and TRBJ2-7; weak D call: TRBD2 (6 bases). The CDR3 extends over 14 amino acids. Trimming shortened V by 2 bases and J by 4 bases, and 12 bases separated the two germline ends. The germline CDR1 and CDR2 sequences are SEHNR and FQNEAQ (reference sequence). The CDR3 spells CASSLSGGDYEQYF. In nucleotides, the CDR3 is TGTGCCAGCAGCTTATCCGGCGGGGATTACGAGCAGTACTTC.